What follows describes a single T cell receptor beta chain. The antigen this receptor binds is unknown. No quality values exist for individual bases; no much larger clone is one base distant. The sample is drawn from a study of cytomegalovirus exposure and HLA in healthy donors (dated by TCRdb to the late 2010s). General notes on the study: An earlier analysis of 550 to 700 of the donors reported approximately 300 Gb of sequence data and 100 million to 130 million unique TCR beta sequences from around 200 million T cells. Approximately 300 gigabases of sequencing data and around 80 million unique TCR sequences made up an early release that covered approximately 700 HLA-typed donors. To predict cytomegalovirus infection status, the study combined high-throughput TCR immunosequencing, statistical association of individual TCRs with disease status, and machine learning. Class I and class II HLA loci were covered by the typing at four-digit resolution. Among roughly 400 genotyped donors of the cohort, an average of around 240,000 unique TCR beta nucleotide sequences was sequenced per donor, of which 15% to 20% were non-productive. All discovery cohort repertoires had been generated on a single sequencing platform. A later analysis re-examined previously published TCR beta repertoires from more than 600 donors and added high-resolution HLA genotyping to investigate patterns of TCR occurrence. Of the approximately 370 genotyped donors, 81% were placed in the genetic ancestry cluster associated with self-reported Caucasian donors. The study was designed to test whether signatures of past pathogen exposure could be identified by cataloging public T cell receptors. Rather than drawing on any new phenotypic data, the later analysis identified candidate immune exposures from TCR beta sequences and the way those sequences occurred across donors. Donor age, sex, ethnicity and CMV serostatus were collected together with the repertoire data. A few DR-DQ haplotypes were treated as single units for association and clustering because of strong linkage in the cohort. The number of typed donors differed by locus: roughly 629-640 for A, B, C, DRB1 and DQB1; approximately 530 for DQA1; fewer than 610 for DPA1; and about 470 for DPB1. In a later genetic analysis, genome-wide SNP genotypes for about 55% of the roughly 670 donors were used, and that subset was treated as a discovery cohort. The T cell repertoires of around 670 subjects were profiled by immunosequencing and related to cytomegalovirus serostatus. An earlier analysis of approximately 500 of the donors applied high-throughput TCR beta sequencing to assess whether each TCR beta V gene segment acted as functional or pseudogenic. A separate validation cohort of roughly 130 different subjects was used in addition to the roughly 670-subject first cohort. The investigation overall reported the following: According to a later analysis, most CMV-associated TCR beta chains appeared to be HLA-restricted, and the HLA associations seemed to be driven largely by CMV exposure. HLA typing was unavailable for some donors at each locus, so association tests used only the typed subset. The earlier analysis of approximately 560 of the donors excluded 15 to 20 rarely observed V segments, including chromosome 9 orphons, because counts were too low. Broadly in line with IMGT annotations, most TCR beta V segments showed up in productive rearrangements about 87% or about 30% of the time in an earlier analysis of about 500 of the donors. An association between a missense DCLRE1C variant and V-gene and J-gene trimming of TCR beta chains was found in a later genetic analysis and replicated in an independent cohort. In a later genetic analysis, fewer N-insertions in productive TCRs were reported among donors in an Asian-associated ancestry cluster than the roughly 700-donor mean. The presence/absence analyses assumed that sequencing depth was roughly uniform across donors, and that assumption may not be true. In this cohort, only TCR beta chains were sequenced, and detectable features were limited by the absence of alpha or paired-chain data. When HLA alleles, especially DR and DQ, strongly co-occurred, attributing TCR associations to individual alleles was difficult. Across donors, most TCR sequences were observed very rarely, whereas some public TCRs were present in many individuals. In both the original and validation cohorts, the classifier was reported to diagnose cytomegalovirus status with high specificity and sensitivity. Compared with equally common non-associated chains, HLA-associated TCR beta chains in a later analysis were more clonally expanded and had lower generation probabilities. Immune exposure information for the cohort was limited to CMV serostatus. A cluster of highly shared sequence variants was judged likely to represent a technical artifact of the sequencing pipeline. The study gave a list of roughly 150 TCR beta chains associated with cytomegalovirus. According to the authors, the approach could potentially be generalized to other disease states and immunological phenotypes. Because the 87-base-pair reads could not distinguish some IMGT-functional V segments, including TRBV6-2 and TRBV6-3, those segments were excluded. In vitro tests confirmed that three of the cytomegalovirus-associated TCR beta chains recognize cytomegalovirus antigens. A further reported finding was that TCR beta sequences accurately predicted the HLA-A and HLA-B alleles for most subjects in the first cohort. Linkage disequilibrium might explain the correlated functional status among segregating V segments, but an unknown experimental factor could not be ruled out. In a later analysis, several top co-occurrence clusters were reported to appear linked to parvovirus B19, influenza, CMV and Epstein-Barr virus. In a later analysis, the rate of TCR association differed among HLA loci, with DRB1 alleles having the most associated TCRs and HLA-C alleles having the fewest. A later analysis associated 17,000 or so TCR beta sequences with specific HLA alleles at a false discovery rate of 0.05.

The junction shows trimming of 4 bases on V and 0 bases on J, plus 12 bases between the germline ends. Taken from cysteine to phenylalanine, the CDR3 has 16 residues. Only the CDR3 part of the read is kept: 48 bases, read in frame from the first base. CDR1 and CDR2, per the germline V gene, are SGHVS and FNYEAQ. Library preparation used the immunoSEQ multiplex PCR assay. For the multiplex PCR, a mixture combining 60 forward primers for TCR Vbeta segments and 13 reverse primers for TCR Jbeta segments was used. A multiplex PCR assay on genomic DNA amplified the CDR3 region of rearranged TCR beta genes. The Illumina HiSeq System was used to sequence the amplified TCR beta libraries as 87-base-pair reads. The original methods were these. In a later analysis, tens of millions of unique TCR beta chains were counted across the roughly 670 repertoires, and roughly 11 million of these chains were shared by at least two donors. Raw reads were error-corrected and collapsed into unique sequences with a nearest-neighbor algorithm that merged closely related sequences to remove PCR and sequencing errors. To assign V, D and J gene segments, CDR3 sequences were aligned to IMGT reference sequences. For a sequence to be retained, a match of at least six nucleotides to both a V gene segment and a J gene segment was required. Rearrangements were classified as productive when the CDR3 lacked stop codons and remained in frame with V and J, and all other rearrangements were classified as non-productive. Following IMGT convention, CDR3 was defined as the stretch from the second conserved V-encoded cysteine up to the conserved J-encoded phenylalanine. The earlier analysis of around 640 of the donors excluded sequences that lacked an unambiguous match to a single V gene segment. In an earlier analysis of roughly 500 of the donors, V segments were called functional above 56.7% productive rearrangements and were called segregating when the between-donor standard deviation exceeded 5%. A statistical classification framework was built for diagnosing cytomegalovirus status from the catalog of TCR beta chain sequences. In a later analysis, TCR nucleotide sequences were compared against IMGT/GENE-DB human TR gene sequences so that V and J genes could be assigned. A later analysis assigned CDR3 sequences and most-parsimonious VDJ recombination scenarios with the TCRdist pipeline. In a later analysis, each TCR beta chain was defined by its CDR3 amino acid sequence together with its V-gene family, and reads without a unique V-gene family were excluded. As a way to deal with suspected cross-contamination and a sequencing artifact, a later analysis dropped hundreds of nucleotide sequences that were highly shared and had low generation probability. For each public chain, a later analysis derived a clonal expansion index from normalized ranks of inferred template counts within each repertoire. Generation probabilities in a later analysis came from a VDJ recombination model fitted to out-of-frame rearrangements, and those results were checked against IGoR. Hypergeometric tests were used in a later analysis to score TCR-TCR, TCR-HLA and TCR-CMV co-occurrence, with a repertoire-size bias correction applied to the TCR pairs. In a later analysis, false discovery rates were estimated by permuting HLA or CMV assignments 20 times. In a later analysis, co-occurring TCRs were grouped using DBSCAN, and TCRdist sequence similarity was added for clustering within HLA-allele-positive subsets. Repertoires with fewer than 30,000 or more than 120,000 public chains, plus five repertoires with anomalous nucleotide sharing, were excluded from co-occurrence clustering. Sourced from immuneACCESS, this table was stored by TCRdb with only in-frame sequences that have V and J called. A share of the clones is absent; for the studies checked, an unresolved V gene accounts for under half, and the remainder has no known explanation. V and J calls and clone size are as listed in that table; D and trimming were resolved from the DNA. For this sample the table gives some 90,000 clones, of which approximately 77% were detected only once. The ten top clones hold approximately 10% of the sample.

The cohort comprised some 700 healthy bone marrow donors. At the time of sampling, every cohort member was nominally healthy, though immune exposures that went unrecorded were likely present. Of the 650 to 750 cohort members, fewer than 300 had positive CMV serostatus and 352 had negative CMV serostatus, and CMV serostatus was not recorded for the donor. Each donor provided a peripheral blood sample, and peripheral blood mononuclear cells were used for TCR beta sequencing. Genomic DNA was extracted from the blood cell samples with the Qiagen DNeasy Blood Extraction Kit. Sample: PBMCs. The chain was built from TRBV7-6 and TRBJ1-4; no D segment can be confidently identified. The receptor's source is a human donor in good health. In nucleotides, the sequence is TGTGCCAGCAGCTCGGGTGGAGGAGCAACTAATGAAAAACTGTTTTTT. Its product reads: CASSSGGGATNEKLFF.